This TCR beta chain came from a study of blood T cell repertoires in COVID-19. About the research overall: From the United States, Italy and Spain came samples of acute and convalescent COVID-19.

Profiling relied on immunoSEQ multiplex PCR, and the TCRdb table lists in-frame clones only, not all of them. The repertoire holds 150,000 to 200,000 clones, with 65% to 85% as singletons. Germline V lookup: CDR1 MNHEY, CDR2 SVGAGI. The CDR3 totals 16 residues. V was trimmed by 0 bases and J by 3 bases, leaving 9 bases between them. As to this clone: Other DNA variants within this sample encode the same CDR3.

The genes are TRBV6-5 and TRBJ2-6; D remains unclear. Specimen: peripheral blood. This TCR was recovered from a human donor with acute or convalescent COVID-19. The donor label of this sample is uncertain. The CDR3 loop is CASSYSRPSGANVLTF. Here the CDR3 DNA reads TGTGCCAGCAGTTACTCCAGGCCAAGTGGGGCCAACGTCCTGACTTTC.